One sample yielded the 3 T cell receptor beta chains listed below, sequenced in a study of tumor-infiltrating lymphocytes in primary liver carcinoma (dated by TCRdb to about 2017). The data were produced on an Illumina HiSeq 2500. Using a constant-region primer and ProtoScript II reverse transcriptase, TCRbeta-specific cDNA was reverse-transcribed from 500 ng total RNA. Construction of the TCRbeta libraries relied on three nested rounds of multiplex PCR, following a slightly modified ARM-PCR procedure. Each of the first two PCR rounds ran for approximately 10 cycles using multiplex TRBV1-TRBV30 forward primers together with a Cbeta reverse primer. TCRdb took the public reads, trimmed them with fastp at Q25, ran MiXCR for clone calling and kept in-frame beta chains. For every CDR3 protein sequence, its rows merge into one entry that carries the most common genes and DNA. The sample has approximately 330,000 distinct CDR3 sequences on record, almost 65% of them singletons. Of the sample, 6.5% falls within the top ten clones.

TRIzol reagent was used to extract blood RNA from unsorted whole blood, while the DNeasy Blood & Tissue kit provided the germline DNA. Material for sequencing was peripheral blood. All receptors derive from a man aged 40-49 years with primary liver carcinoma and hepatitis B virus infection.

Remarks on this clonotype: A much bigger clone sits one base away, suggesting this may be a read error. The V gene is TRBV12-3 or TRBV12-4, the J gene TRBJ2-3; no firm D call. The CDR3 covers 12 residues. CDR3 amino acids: CASSTTTDTHYF. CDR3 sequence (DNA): TGTGCCAGCAGCACGACCACAGATACGCATTATTTT.

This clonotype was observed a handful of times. CDR3 sequence reads: CASSLVSAGGYEQYF. In nucleotides, the CDR3 is TGTGCCAGCAGCTTGGTATCAGCGGGAGGGTACGAGCAGTACTTC. V usage is TRBV5-6 and J usage is TRBJ2-7; TRBD2 matches at 10 bases. V lost 0 bases to trimming and J lost 4 bases; unmatched junction nucleotides: 4. The CDR3 is 15 amino acids. In germline, CDR1 is SGHDT, CDR2 YYEEEE.

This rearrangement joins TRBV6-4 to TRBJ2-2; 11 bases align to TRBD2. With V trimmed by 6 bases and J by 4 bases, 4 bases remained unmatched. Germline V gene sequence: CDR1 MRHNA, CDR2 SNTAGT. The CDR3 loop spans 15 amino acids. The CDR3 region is CASRKLAGVTGELFF. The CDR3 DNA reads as TGTGCCAGCAGAAAACTAGCGGGGGTCACCGGGGAGCTGTTTTTT.